This T cell receptor (beta chain) was retrieved from a study of identical twins. TCRdb used MiXCR to reprocess the 5' RACE reads, holding one entry per CDR3 protein. This sample has 690,000 or so distinct CDR3 sequences, with 8.5% to 9% found just once. Regarding this clonotype: What it binds is not known.

The germline gives CDR1 MNHEY, CDR2 SVGEGT. The CDR3 spans 17 residues. V shed 1 base, J shed 12 bases, and the junction held 13 bases outside the gene matches. Whole-study results and caveats: Models came in too low on out-of-frame TCR alpha sharing in monozygotic twins. Conclusions were based on cross-sectional statistical analysis, without following the same donors.

The same data also contributed to another study, on yellow fever vaccine responses in identical twins.

The sequence derives from a woman aged 18-29 years in good health. The V gene is TRBV6-2 or TRBV6-3, the J gene TRBJ2-1; 12 bases agree with TRBD2. Sequencing used PBMCs. CDR3: CASSYLGERLAGDRQFF. The CDR3 DNA reads as TGTGCCAGCAGTTACTTGGGTGAGAGACTAGCGGGAGATAGGCAGTTCTTC.